Below are 5 T cell receptor beta chains sequenced from a single sample in a study of blood T cells in healthy people across ages. Alongside a J-beta primer mix, a sample-barcoded 5' primer served in a second PCR lasting about 6 to 12 cycles. TCRdb fed the 5' RACE reads into MiXCR, producing one record per CDR3 protein. The sample has some 750,000 distinct CDR3 sequences, 22% seen once; the top ten hold less than 25%. The sample consisted of blood. Source of these receptors: a man between 65 and 85 years old in good health.

This clonotype has only a few counts. This chain links TRBV7-2 with TRBJ2-4; no firm D call. V dropped 3 bases and J dropped 0 bases, with 3 bases sitting between them. The CDR3 contains 13 residues. CDR1 is SGHTA and CDR2 is FQGNSA in the germline V gene. In DNA, the CDR3 is TGTGCCAGCAGCTTCCGAGCCAAAAACATTCAGTACTTC. This translates into CASSFRAKNIQYF.

This clonotype turned up a few times. The CDR3 nucleotides are TGTGCCAGTAGTATAGGACAGGGGGCCTACGAGCAGTACGTC. Its protein is CASSIGQGAYEQYV. This chain uses TRBV19 with TRBJ2-1; 9 bases fit TRBD1. The J call is doubtful: the DNA matches TRBJ2-7 better. Germline assignment: CDR1 LNHDA and CDR2 SQIVND (reference sequence). The CDR3 is made up of 14 amino acids.

This clonotype has just a few counts. The V and J genes are TRBV29-1 and TRBJ2-1; 9 positions match TRBD1. Germline-derived CDR1 and CDR2 are SQVTM and ANQGSEA. This CDR3 contains 15 residues. Trimming at V came to 2 bases and at J to 3 bases, leaving 5 bases not matched to a gene. The CDR3 here is CSVERTGDRYNEQFF. CDR3 in DNA: TGCAGCGTTGAAAGGACAGGGGACCGCTACAATGAGCAGTTCTTC.

The gene calls are TRBV13 and TRBJ2-1; D remains ambiguous. Germline V gene sequence: CDR1 PRHDT, CDR2 FYEKMQ (reference sequence). The CDR3 runs 14 residues. The V end lost 1 base, the J end lost 5 bases, and 9 bases lay between the germline ends. CDR3 amino acids: CASSLVRGDNEQFF. The CDR3, as DNA: TGTGCCAGCAGCTTAGTACGAGGCGACAATGAGCAGTTCTTC.

This rearrangement joins TRBV7-9 to TRBJ2-7, with a weak D call TRBD1 (5 bases). In germline, CDR1 is SEHNR, CDR2 FQNEAQ (reference sequence). Between the trimmed V and J ends, which lost 7 bases and 3 bases, there was a span of 19 bases. The CDR3 sequence is 15 residues long. The CDR3 loop reads CASTYTGPQGYEQYF. The CDR3 DNA reads as TGTGCCAGCACATACACAGGACCCCAAGGCTACGAGCAGTACTTC.